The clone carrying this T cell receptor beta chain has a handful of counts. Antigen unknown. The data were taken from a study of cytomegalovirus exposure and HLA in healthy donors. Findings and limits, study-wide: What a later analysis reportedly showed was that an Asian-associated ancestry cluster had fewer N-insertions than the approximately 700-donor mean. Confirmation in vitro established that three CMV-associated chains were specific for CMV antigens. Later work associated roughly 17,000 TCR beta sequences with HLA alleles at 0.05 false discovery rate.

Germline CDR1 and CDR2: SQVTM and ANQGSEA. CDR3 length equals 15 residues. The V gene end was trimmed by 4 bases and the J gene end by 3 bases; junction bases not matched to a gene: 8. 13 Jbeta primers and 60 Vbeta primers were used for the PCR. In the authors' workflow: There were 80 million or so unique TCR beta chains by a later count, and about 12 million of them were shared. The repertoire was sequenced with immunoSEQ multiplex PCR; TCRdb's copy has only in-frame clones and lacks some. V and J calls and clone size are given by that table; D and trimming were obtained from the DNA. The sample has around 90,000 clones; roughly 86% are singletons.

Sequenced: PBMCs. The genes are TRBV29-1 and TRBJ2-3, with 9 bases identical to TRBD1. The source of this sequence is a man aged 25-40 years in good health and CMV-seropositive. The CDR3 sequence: CSVVPRDRVTDTQYF. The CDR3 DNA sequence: TGCAGCGTTGTCCCCCGGGACAGGGTAACAGATACGCAGTATTTT.